This entry lists 4 T cell receptor beta chains sequenced from one sample in a study of blood T cell repertoires in COVID-19. TCRdb keeps only in-frame clones here, not all; method: immunoSEQ multiplex PCR. The table has 40,000 to 55,000 clones, around 84% seen once; the top ten hold under 9%. Sequenced material: peripheral blood. These receptors came from a human donor in a cohort sampled during active COVID-19.

V usage is TRBV7-9 and J usage is TRBJ1-3; the D gene is possibly TRBD1 (5 bases). V lost 2 bases and J 0 bases, leaving 8 bases between the germline ends. Germline V gives CDR1 SEHNR, CDR2 FQNEAQ (reference sequence). The CDR3 extends over 15 amino acids. Here the CDR3 DNA reads TGTGCCAGCAGCTTAAGGGGTCCCTCTGGAAACACCATATATTTT. It codes for CASSLRGPSGNTIYF.

V gene TRBV6-5 combines with J gene TRBJ1-5; possibly TRBD1 for D (6 bases). The CDR3 extends over 13 amino acids. Germline assignment: CDR1 MNHEY and CDR2 SVGAGI. The V and J ends lost 8 bases and 4 bases respectively, with 12 bases between them. The CDR3 is CASRGGGNQPQHF. CDR3 in DNA: TGTGCCAGCCGGGGAGGGGGAAATCAGCCCCAGCATTTT.

The chain combines TRBV5-6 with TRBJ1-2; no firm D call. Germline V gene lookup returns CDR1 SGHDT and CDR2 YYEEEE. V was cut by 3 bases and J by 4 bases, with 7 bases left in between. This CDR3 spans 12 amino acids. The CDR3 nucleotides are TGTGCCAGCAGCTCAGGTTCCTATGGCTACACCTTC. Translated, it gives CASSSGSYGYTF.

The chain links TRBV7-9 to TRBJ2-1, with 11 bases aligning to TRBD2. The trim removed 5 bases at V and 2 bases at J, leaving 11 bases unmatched. Per the germline V gene, CDR1 is SEHNR and CDR2 is FQNEAQ (reference sequence). The CDR3 runs to 18 residues. The CDR3 sequence is CASSPRTSGWMTYNEQFF. CDR3 nucleotide sequence: TGTGCCAGCAGCCCGCGGACTAGCGGGTGGATGACCTACAATGAGCAGTTCTTC.